Each of the 15 T cell receptor beta chains below was sequenced from the same sample in a study of preoperative IRX-2 immunotherapy in early breast cancer. Data came from immunoSEQ multiplex PCR; TCRdb stores just in-frame clones and leaves some out. The sample lists about 24,000 clones, roughly 90% seen once, with around 27% in the top ten. Indicated treatment: preoperative locoregional IRX-2 cytokine immunotherapy. Sequenced material: tumor tissue, taken after IRX-2 immunotherapy. These receptors originate from a human donor with breast cancer.

This clone came up once. The chain couples TRBV5-1 to TRBJ2-1; the match to TRBD2 covers 9 bases. This CDR3 is built from 16 residues. Germline CDR1 is SGHRS and CDR2 is YFSETQ. Trimming at V came to 6 bases and at J to 1 base, leaving 8 bases not matched to a gene. The CDR3: CASTESGGLSYNEQFF. CDR3 nucleotide sequence: TGCGCCAGCACGGAAAGCGGGGGGCTATCCTACAATGAGCAGTTCTTC.

The rearrangement links TRBV7-2 to TRBJ2-1, with 7 positions matching TRBD2. V lost 5 bases, J lost 5 bases, and 9 bases stayed unmatched. The CDR3 loop spans 15 amino acids. Germline loops: CDR1 SGHTA, CDR2 FQGNSA. CDR3 nucleotide sequence: TGTGCCAGCAGCCTGGGACTGGGACTAAACAATGAGCAGTTCTTC. This translates into CASSLGLGLNNEQFF.

This clone was observed once. The chain has TRBV2 and TRBJ2-2; D gene unclear. Germline assignment: CDR1 SNHLY and CDR2 FYNNEI. V was cut by 4 bases and J by 3 bases, with 6 bases left in between. The CDR3 is 13 residues long. The CDR3 region is CASSVRDTGELFF. Written as DNA, the CDR3 is TGTGCCAGCAGTGTCAGAGACACCGGGGAGCTGTTTTTT.

This clone was observed once. This chain connects TRBV6-5 to TRBJ1-2; D gene uncertain. The germline V and J ends were trimmed by 2 bases and 8 bases, with 12 bases remaining between them. The CDR3 is 13 residues long. Germline-derived CDR1 and CDR2 are MNHEY and SVGAGI. The CDR3 here is CASSYPGTEGYTF. As DNA, the CDR3 is TGTGCCAGCAGTTACCCGGGAACAGAGGGCTACACCTTC.

This chain joins TRBV5-1 and TRBJ2-2; no definite D call. The length of the CDR3 is 15 residues. Germline loops: CDR1 SGHRS, CDR2 YFSETQ. Trimming cost V 0 bases and J 2 bases, with 8 bases left between them. This chain's CDR3 is CASSLVAVNTGELFF. In nucleotides, the CDR3 is TGCGCCAGCAGCTTGGTGGCAGTTAACACCGGGGAGCTGTTTTTT.

This clone was found once. The CDR3 DNA follows: TGTGCCAGCAGCCCAAGGTTCGGGGGGGGCCAGAATAATTCACCCCTCCACTTT. This encodes CASSPRFGGGQNNSPLHF. The J gene is TRBJ1-6, the V gene TRBV7-2; D is possibly TRBD1 (6 bases). V lost 5 bases and J lost 5, with 22 bases in between. The germline gives CDR1 SGHTA, CDR2 FQGNSA. The CDR3 extends over 18 amino acids.

This chain uses TRBV7-9 with TRBJ1-1, with D maybe TRBD1 (5 bases). V lost 5 bases and J lost 3, with 25 bases in between. The CDR3 has 18 amino acids. Germline CDR1 reads SEHNR; CDR2 reads FQNEAQ (reference sequence). This chain's CDR3 is CASSRPRSGVIGDTEAFF. CDR3 nucleotides: TGTGCCAGCAGCCGGCCTCGATCGGGGGTAATAGGGGACACTGAAGCTTTCTTT.

V and J are TRBV19 and TRBJ2-7; 9 nucleotides align to TRBD1. The CDR3 length is 14 residues. V shed 6 bases, J shed 7 bases, and the junction held 10 bases outside the gene matches. Germline V gives CDR1 LNHDA, CDR2 SQIVND (reference sequence). CDR3: CASRQGAFVGEQYF. CDR3 DNA: TGTGCCAGTAGACAGGGGGCTTTCGTTGGTGAGCAGTACTTC.

This clone has a handful of counts. This sequence joins TRBV2 and TRBJ1-3; perhaps TRBD1 as D (5 bases). This CDR3 contains 14 residues. V was clipped by 4 bases and J by 4 bases, with 11 bases between them. The germline gives CDR1 SNHLY, CDR2 FYNNEI. The DNA for the CDR3 is TGTGCCAGCAGTGTCGGGGGGAAAGGAAACACCATATATTTT. It encodes CASSVGGKGNTIYF.

The chain combines TRBV19 with TRBJ1-2, with D perhaps TRBD1 (6 bases). This CDR3 spans 12 amino acids. Per the germline V gene, CDR1 is LNHDA and CDR2 is SQIVND (reference sequence). Trimming removed 8 bases at V and 4 bases at J, with 11 bases between. CDR3 protein: CASGQRAYGYTF. Here the CDR3 DNA reads TGTGCCAGTGGACAGCGAGCCTATGGCTACACCTTC.

J is TRBJ2-2 and V is TRBV9, with 11 bases lining up with TRBD2. The CDR3 is 19 residues long. Germline values: CDR1 SGDLS, CDR2 YYNGEE. V lost 4 bases and J lost 7; bases outside the gene matches: 18. CDR3 amino acids: CASSPRGLLAGAGHGELFF. CDR3 nucleotide sequence: TGTGCCAGCAGCCCGAGGGGCCTACTAGCGGGGGCTGGTCACGGGGAGCTGTTTTTT.

V and J are TRBV7-8 and TRBJ2-1; 8 bases are shared with TRBD1. CDR3 length: 15 residues. Germline CDR1 SGHVS, CDR2 FQNEAQ. The V segment lost 6 bases and the J segment 7 bases; nucleotides outside the gene matches: 11. The CDR3 here is CASRPRQGPSNEQFF. The CDR3 DNA sequence: TGTGCCAGCAGGCCTAGACAGGGGCCCAGTAATGAGCAGTTCTTC.

V gene TRBV9 combines with J gene TRBJ2-2; tentatively, D is TRBD2 (6 bases). Germline V CDR1 and CDR2: SGDLS, YYNGEE. Trimming stripped 4 bases from V and 0 bases from J, with 16 bases between. This CDR3 is 17 amino acids long. The CDR3, as DNA: TGTGCCAGCAGCTTGGGTGGCGGGACGGCGAACACCGGGGAGCTGTTTTTT. Encoded protein: CASSLGGGTANTGELFF.

The chain joins TRBV7-2 to TRBJ2-3; 8 bases fit TRBD2. Germline lookup yields CDR1 SGHTA and CDR2 FQGNSA. The CDR3 totals 15 residues. J was trimmed by 4 bases and V by 1 base; bases with no gene match: 4. The CDR3 DNA reads as TGTGCCAGCAGCTTAGTAGGACTAGCAGCAGATACGCAGTATTTT. This codes for CASSLVGLAADTQYF. Based on the CDR3 plus reference TRBV7-2 and TRBJ2-3, the full variable domain is GAGVSQSPSNKVTEKGKDVELRCDPISGHTALYWYRQSLGQGLEFLIYFQGNSAPDKSGLPSDRFSAERTGGSVSTLTIQRTQQEDSAVYLCASSLVGLAADTQYFGPGTRLTVL.

The chain combines TRBV28 with TRBJ1-2; D remains unclear. The CDR3 sequence is 15 residues long. The germline gives CDR1 MDHEN, CDR2 SYDVKM. V was shortened by 6 bases and J by 4 bases, with 18 bases between the two germline ends. CDR3 coding DNA: TGTGCCAGCAGCCTAACAGACTCAAGAACCTATGGCTACACCTTC. It yields the protein CASSLTDSRTYGYTF.